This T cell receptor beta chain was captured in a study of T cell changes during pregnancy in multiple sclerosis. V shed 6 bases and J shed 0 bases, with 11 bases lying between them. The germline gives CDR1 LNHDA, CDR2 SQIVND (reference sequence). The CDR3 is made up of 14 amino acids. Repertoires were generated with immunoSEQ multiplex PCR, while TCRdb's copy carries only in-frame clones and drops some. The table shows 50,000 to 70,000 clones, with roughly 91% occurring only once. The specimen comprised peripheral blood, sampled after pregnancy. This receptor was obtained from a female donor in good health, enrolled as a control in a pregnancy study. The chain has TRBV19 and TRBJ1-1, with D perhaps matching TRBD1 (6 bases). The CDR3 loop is CASSSGQLNTEAFF. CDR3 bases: TGTGCCAGTAGCAGCGGACAGTTGAACACTGAAGCTTTCTTT.